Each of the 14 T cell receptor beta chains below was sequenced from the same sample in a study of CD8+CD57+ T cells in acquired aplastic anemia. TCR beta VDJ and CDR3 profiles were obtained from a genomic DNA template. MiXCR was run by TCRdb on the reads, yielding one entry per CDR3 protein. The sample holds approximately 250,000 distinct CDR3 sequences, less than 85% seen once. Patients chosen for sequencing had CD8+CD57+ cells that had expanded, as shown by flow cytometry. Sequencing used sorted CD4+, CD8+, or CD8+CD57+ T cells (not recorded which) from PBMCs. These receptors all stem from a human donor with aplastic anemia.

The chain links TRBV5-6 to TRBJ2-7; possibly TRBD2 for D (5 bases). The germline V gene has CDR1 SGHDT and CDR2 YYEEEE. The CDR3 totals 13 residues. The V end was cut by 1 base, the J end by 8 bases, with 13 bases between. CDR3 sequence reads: CASSLSRAEQQYV. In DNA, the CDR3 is TGTGCCAGCAGCTTGTCACGAGCGGAGCAGCAGTACGTC.

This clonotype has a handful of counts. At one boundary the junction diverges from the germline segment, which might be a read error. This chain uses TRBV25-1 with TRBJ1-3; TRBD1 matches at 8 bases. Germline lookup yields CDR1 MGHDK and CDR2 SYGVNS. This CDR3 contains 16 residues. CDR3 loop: CASSGPGQGSGNTVYF. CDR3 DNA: TGTGCCAGCAGTGGACCCGGACAGGGCTCTGGAAACACCGTATATTTT.

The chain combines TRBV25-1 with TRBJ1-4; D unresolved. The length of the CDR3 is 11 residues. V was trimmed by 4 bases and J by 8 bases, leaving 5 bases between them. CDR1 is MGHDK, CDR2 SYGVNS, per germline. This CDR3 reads CASSVLEKLFF. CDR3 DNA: TGTGCCAGCAGTGTTCTCGAAAAACTGTTTTTT.

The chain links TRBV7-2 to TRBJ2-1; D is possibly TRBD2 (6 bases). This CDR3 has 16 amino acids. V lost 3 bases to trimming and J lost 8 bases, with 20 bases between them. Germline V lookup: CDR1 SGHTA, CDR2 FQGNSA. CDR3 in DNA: TGTGCCAGCAGCTTTCAACGAGGCGGGACGAGCGATGAGCAGTTCTTC. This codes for CASSFQRGGTSDEQFF.

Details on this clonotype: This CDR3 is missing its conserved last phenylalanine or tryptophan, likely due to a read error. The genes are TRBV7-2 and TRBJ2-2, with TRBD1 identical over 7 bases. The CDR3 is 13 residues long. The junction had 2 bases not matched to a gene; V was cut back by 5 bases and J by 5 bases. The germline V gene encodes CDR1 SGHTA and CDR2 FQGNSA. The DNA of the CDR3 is TGTGCCAGCAGCCCACAGGGGACCGGGGAGCTGTTTGAT. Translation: CASSPQGTGELFD.

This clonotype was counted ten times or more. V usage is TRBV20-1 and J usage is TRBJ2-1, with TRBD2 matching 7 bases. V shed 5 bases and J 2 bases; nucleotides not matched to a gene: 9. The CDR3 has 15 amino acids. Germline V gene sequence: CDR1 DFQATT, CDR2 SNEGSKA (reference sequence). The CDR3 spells CSAEGLAATYNEQFF. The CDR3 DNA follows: TGCAGTGCTGAAGGCCTAGCGGCAACCTACAATGAGCAGTTCTTC.

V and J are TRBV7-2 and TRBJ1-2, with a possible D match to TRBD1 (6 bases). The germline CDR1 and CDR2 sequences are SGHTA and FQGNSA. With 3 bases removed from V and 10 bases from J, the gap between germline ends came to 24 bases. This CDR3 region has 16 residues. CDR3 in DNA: TGTGCCAGCAGCTTGGCAGGGGACGCGGTCGATGACTACTACACCTTC. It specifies CASSLAGDAVDDYYTF.

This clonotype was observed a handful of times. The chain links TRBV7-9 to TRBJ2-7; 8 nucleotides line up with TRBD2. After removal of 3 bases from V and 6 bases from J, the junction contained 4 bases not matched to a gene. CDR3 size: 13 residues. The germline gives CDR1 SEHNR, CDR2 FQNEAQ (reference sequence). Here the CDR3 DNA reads TGTGCCAGCAGCTTCGTAGCGGGGCTCGAGCAGTACTTC. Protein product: CASSFVAGLEQYF.

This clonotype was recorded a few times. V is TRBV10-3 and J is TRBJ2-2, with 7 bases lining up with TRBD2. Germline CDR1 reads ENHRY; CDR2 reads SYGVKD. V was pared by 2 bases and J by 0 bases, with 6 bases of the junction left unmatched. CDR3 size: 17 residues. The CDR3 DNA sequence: TGTGCCATCAGTGAGCGTAGCGGGTACACGAACACCGGGGAGCTGTTTTTT. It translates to CAISERSGYTNTGELFF.

The CDR3 loop reads CASTEGSDTQYF. The CDR3 coding sequence is TGCGCCAGCACAGAGGGCTCAGATACGCAGTATTTT. V is TRBV5-1 and J is TRBJ2-3; possibly TRBD2 for D (5 bases). This CDR3 contains 12 residues. The V end lost 6 bases, the J end lost 4 bases, and 9 bases lay between the germline ends. Germline V gene lookup returns CDR1 SGHRS and CDR2 YFSETQ.

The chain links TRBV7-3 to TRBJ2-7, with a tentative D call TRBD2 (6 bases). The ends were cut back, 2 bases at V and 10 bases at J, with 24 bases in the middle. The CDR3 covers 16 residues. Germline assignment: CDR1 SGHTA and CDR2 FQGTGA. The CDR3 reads CASSLAGGGQDEAQYF. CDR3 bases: TGTGCCAGCAGCTTAGCAGGCGGAGGGCAAGATGAAGCTCAGTACTTC.

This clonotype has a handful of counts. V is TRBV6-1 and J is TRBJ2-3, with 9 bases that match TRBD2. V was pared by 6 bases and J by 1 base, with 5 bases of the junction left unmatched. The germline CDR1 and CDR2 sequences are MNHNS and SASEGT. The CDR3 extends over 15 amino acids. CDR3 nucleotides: TGTGCCAGCAGGAATATAGCGGGGGGCACAGATACGCAGTATTTT. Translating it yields CASRNIAGGTDTQYF.

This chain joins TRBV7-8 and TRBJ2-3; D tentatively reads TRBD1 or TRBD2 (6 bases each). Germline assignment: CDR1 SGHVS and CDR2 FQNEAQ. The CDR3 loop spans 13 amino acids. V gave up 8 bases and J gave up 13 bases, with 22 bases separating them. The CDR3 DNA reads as TGTGCCAGCGGGGACGGGGGCAGACATACTAAGTATTTT. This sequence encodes CASGDGGRHTKYF.

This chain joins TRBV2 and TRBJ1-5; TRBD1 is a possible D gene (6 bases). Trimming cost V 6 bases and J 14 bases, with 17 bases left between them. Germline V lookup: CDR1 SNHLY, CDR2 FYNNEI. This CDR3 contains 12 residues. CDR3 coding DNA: TGTGCCAGCAGACAGGGTAGTGAGCATAAGCATTTT. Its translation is CASRQGSEHKHF.